The source of this TCR beta chain is a study of T cells after yellow fever vaccination. Across the study: Fractions with few cells were prepared using SMART-Seq v4 Ultra Low Input.

The table lists this clonotype with many counts. Using its own MiXCR run on the 5' RACE reads, TCRdb lists one record per CDR3 protein. Of approximately 58,000 distinct CDR3 sequences in the sample, around 6.2% were seen once. Whole-study findings and limits: Most primary-vaccination clones recurred post-booster (around 97% CD4, about 87% CD8).

The CDR3 is made up of 15 amino acids. J was trimmed by 8 bases and V by 2 bases; bases with no gene match: 7. CDR1 and CDR2 (germline): SEHNR, FQNEAQ (reference sequence). The chain is built from TRBV7-9 and TRBJ2-1; 9 bases match TRBD2. The origin of this receptor is a man younger than 35 who received the YFV17D yellow fever vaccine. The sequenced sample was PBMCs, either bulk or a sorted T-cell subset (CD4+, CD8+, memory, or dextramer-sorted; not recorded which), obtained on the day of the yellow fever booster vaccination. The CDR3 here is CASSLRRGGSDEQFF. In DNA, the CDR3 is TGTGCCAGCAGCTTACGGCGGGGGGGCAGCGATGAGCAGTTCTTC.